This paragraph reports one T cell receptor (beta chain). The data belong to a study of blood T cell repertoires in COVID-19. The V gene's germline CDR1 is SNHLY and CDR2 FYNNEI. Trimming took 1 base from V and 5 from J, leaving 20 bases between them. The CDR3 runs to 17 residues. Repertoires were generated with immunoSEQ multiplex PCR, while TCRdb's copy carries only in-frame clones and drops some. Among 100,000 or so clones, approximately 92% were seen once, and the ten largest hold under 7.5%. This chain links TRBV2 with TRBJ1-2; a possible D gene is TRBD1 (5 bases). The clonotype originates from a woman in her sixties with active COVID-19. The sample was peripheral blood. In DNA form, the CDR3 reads TGTGCCAGCAGTGAAGAATACCAGGGTGGATATTCATATGGCTACACCTTC. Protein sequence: CASSEEYQGGYSYGYTF.